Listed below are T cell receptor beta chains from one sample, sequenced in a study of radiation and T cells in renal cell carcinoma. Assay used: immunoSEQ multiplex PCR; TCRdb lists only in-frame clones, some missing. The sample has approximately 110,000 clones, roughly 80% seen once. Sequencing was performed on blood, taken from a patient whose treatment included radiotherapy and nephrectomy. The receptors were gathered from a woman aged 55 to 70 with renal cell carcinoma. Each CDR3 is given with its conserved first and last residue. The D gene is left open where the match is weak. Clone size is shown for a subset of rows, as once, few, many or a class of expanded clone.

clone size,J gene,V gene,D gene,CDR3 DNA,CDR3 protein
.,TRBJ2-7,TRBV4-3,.,TGCGCCAGCAGCCAATCTCGGACAGCTCAAACCAACTACGAGCAGTACTTC,CASSQSRTAQTNYEQYF
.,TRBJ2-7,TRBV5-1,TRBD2,TGCGCCAGCAGCCCGACCTTAGCGGGACAAGGCTACGAGCAGTACTTC,CASSPTLAGQGYEQYF
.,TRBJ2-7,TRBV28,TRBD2,TGTGCCAGCAGTTTACAACCGGGACTACACTCCTACGAGCAGTACTTC,CASSLQPGLHSYEQYF
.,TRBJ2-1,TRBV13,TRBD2,TGTGCCAGCAGCTTAGGGGCCCTAGCGGGACGTGAGCAGTTCTTC,CASSLGALAGREQFF
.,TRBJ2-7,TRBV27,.,TGTGCCAGCAGTTTACAGGGGTCCTACGAGCAGTACTTC,CASSLQGSYEQYF
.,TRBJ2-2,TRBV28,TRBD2,TGTGCCAGTATCAAGTGGGGACTAGCGGGAGGGGCCGGGGAGCTGTTTTTT,CASIKWGLAGGAGELFF
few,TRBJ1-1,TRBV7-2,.,TGTGCCAGCAGCTTAGAAGGGAGGGGTGAAGCTTTCTTT,CASSLEGRGEAFF
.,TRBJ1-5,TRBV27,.,TGTGCCAGCAGTGCGTCTCGGCGGCCCCAGCATTTT,CASSASRRPQHF
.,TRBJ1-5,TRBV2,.,TGTGCCAGCAGTGAAAATATAAGAGCGGCCAATCAGCCCCAGCATTTT,CASSENIRAANQPQHF
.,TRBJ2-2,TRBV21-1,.,TGTGCCAGCAGCAATTTAGGCAGGAGGGAGCTGTTTTTT,CASSNLGRRELFF
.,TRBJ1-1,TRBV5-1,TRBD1,TGCGCCAGCAGGACAGGGCGGAACACTGAAGCTTTCTTT,CASRTGRNTEAFF
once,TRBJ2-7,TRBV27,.,TGTGCCAGCAGTCACAAGAGCTCCTACGAGCAGTACTTC,CASSHKSSYEQYF
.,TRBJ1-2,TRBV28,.,TGTGCCAGCTCCGGGTACAGGGTGAAGAACTACACCTTC,CASSGYRVKNYTF
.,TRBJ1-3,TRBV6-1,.,TGTGCCAGCAGTGAAGAGGGGACCTCTGGAAACACCATATATTTT,CASSEEGTSGNTIYF
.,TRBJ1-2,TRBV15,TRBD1,TGTGCCACCAGCAGAGGGGACAGTTTCTATGGCTACACCTTC,CATSRGDSFYGYTF
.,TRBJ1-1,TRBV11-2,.,TGTGCCAGCAGCTTAACCCGGGCTGAAGCTTTCTTT,CASSLTRAEAFF
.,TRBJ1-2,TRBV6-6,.,TGTGCCAGCACCTTCGGCAGAGGCTACACCTTC,CASTFGRGYTF
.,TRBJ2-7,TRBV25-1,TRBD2,TGTGCCAGCAGTGAATACGGCGGGGGGGGCTCCTACGAGCAGTACTTC,CASSEYGGGGSYEQYF
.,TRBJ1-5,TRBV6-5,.,TGTGCCAGCAGTTCAATCGGGGTACAGCCCCAGCATTTT,CASSSIGVQPQHF
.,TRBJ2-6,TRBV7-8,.,TGTGCCAGCAGCTCTGTAGGGTACGGGGAAGGGGCCAACGTCCTGACTTTC,CASSSVGYGEGANVLTF
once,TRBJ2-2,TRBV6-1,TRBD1,TGTGCCAGCAGTGACCAGGGGGTCGGGGAGCTGTTTTTT,CASSDQGVGELFF
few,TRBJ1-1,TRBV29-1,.,TGCAGCGTGCGGAGGGGCGGTAACACTGAAGCTTTCTTT,CSVRRGGNTEAFF
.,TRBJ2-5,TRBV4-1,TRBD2,TGCGCCAGCAGCCTGATACTAGCGGGGGACGAGACCCAGTACTTC,CASSLILAGDETQYF
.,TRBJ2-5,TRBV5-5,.,TGTGCCAGCAGCGCCGGGGTTAGCTGGGAGACCCAGTACTTC,CASSAGVSWETQYF
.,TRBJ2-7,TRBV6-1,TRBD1,TGTGCCAGCAGTGAAGCCGCTGACAGGGAGAACGAGCAGTACTTC,CASSEAADRENEQYF